The clone carrying this TCR beta chain was seen a few times. The antigen remains undetermined. Trimming shortened V by 4 bases and J by 3 bases, and 22 bases separated the two germline ends. CDR3 length equals 17 residues. Per germline, CDR1 MGHDK and CDR2 SYGVNS. By quantitative 5'-RACE with molecular barcodes, the TCR beta libraries were made. TCRdb redid the calling of the 5' RACE reads with MiXCR, one entry per CDR3 protein. This table holds about 800,000 distinct CDR3 sequences, around 11% found once. This sample was taken from a study of CD8 T cells in ankylosing spondylitis. The study, taken as a whole, reports: Disease-linked clones bore a CD8+ phenotype and were relatively rare in peripheral blood. What appeared characteristic of ankylosing spondylitis blood was a TCR beta motif of 7 or 8 highly homologous variants.

This chain links TRBV25-1 with TRBJ2-7; D might be TRBD1 or TRBD2, each matching 6 bases. The TCR comes from a male donor with ankylosing spondylitis. Sequences were obtained from blood, either unsorted or a sorted T cell fraction (not recorded which). The CDR3: CASSGGQSGARYYEQYF. CDR3 bases: TGTGCCAGCAGTGGAGGCCAATCGGGGGCCCGATACTACGAGCAGTACTTC.